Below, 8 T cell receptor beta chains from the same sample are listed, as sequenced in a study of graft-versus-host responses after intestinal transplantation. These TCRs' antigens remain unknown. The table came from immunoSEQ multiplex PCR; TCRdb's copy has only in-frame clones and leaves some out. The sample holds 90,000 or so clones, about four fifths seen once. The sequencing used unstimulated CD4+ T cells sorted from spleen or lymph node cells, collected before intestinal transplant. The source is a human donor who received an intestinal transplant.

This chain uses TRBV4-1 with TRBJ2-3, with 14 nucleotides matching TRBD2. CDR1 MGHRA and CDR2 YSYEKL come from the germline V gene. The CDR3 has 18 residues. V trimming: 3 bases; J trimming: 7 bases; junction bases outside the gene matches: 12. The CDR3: CASSHVPTSGRAEYTQYF. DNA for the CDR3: TGCGCCAGCAGCCACGTCCCGACTAGCGGGAGGGCCGAGTATACGCAGTATTTT.

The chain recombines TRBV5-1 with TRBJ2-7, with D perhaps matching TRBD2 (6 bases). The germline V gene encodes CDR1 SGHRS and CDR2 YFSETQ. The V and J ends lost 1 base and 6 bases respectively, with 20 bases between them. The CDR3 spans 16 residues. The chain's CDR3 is CASSLFGTGVSSEQYF. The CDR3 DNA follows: TGCGCCAGCAGCTTGTTTGGGACTGGGGTGTCAAGCGAGCAGTACTTC.

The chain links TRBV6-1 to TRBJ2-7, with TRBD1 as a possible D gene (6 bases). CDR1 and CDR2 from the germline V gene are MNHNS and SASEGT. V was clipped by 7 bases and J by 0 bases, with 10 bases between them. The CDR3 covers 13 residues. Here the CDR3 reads CASTDRFSYEQYF. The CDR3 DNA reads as TGTGCCAGCACTGACAGGTTCTCCTACGAGCAGTACTTC.

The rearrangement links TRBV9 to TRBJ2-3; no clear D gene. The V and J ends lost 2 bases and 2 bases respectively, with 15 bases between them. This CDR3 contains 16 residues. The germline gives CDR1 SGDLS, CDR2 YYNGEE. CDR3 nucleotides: TGTGCCAGCAGCGTGTGGCCCCACATCTCCACAGATACGCAGTATTTT. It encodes CASSVWPHISTDTQYF. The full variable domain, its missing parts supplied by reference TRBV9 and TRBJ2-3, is DSGVTQTPKHLITATGQRVTLRCSPRSGDLSVYWYQQSLDQGLQFLIQYYNGEERAKGNILERFSAQQFPDLHSELNLSSLELGDSALYFCASSVWPHISTDTQYFGPGTRLTVL.

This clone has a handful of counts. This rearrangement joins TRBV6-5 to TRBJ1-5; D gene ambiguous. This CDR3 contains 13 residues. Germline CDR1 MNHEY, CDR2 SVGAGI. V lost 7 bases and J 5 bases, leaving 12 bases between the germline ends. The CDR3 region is CASTAQPYQPQHF. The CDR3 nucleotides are TGTGCCAGCACGGCACAGCCTTATCAGCCCCAGCATTTT.

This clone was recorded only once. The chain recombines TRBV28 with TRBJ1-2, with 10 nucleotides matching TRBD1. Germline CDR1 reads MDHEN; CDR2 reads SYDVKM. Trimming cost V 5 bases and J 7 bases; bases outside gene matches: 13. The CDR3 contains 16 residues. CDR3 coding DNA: TGTGCCAGCAGTCCTCCGACAGGGGGCCGGTCGGCTGGCTACACCTTC. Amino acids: CASSPPTGGRSAGYTF.

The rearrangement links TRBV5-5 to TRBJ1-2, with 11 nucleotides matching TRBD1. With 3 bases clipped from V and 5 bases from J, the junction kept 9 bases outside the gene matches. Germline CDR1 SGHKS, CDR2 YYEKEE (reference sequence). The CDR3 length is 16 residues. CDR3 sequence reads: CASSSRPGQGVYGYTF. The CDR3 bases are TGTGCCAGCAGCTCCCGGCCGGGACAGGGGGTTTATGGCTACACCTTC.

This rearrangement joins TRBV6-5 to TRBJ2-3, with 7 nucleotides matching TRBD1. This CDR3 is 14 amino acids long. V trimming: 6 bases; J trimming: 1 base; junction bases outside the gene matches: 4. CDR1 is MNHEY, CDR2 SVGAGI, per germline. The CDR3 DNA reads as TGTGCCAGCAGGCCCGGGACAGGCACAGATACGCAGTATTTT. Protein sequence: CASRPGTGTDTQYF.